This T cell receptor (beta chain) appears in the sequencing data of a study of cytomegalovirus exposure and HLA in healthy donors. PCR employed 60 Vbeta and 13 Jbeta primers. Assay used: immunoSEQ multiplex PCR; TCRdb lists only in-frame clones, some missing. The table lists 190,000 or so clones, about 80% of them singletons. V was pared by 2 bases and J by 7 bases, with 13 bases between. This CDR3 has 14 amino acids. CDR1 and CDR2 (germline): SGDLS, YYNGEE. The source of this sequence is a boy between 10 and 17 years old in good health and CMV-seronegative. V usage is TRBV9 and J usage is TRBJ1-5, with a possible D match to TRBD1 (6 bases). The sequenced material came from PBMCs. CDR3 residues: CASSVAGAGQPQHF. The CDR3 DNA reads TGTGCCAGCAGCGTGGCGGGGGCTGGGCAGCCCCAGCATTTT.